This T cell receptor (beta chain) was recorded in a study of human T cells and chemical hapten exposure. Study background: There were weekly diphenylcyclopropenone doses to the scalp for patients throughout the roughly 25-week study. Patients, predominantly female, presented with alopecia areata, totalis or universalis. There were per-sample TCR yield variations, arising mainly from small pooled library volume differences. General study points: TCRs at high frequency, those above 1 in 1000, did not change with DPC sensitization.

Between the trimmed V and J ends, which lost 0 bases and 8 bases, there was a span of 20 bases. Germline V CDR1 and CDR2: DFQATT, SNEGSKA (reference sequence). The CDR3 has 16 amino acids. Time point reported: patch test 2, 6 weeks after DPC sensitization. Indicated treatment: therapeutic diphenylcyclopropenone sensitization with weekly scalp DPC. This clonotype was recorded a few times. Its antigen remains unidentified. A single record per CDR3 protein comes from TCRdb applying MiXCR to the RACE reads. The sample records about 82,000 distinct CDR3 sequences, more than 9% being singletons. This specimen consisted of whole blood, obtained in connection with sensitization to the hapten diphenylcyclopropenone (DPC). This chain joins TRBV20-1 and TRBJ1-3; unclear D gene. This TCR came from a woman in her forties or fifties with alopecia areata. Some clones in this sample may be carry-over from other donors' samples. CDR3 nucleotides: TGCAGTGCTAGAGATCCACGTATCGACCCGACGGACACCATATATTTT. It encodes CSARDPRIDPTDTIYF.